The 21 T cell receptor beta chains listed next were all sequenced from one sample in a study of T-cell reconstitution after alpha-beta-depleted transplantation in children. As it was prepared, the TCRbeta library received unique molecular identifiers. TCRdb itself ran the PCR reads through MiXCR, one entry per CDR3 protein. The sample lists approximately 200,000 distinct CDR3 sequences, roughly 6.3% occurring once. Sequenced here: PBMCs, sampled before TCRalphabeta/CD19-depleted stem cell transplant. These receptors originate from a girl under three years old with combined immunodeficiency, due to receive a stem cell transplant.

The V call is TRBV14, the J call TRBJ1-2; D unclear. Germline values: CDR1 SGHDN, CDR2 FVKESK. V lost 0 bases and J 5 bases, leaving 13 bases between the germline ends. The CDR3 sequence is 15 residues long. The chain's CDR3 is CASSQELAGRYGYTF. CDR3 in DNA: TGTGCCAGCAGCCAAGAGTTGGCAGGTCGGTATGGCTACACCTTC.

Ten or more counts support this clonotype. This chain joins TRBV29-1 and TRBJ2-7, with TRBD1 matching 11 bases. Germline V lookup: CDR1 SQVTM, CDR2 ANQGSEA. This CDR3 comprises 12 residues. V was clipped by 7 bases and J by 7 bases; unmatched bases: 6. CDR3: CSEDRGLGEQYF. In DNA form, the CDR3 reads TGCAGCGAGGACAGGGGGCTGGGGGAGCAGTACTTC.

This clonotype was recorded many times. The CDR3 sequence is CASSLIAAISYNEQFF. CDR3 sequence (DNA): TGTGCCAGCAGCTTAATAGCGGCCATCTCCTACAATGAGCAGTTCTTC. This chain joins TRBV7-2 and TRBJ2-1, with D possibly TRBD2 on 6 matching bases. Germline-derived CDR1 and CDR2 are SGHTA and FQGNSA. Trimming left V 2 bases short and J 0 bases short, with 11 bases between. The CDR3 has 16 amino acids.

This clonotype was picked up many times. The genes are TRBV12-3 or TRBV12-4 and TRBJ1-1; D remains ambiguous. This CDR3 is built from 16 residues. With 8 bases removed from V and 1 base from J, the gap between germline ends came to 20 bases. CDR3 nucleotide sequence: TGTGCCAGCCAAGGACCGAATGGGCAGACGAACACTGAAGCTTTCTTT. It yields the protein CASQGPNGQTNTEAFF.

The sample holds many counts of this clonotype. The CDR3 reads CSVERGDYGYTF. The DNA of the CDR3 is TGCAGCGTTGAAAGAGGGGACTATGGCTACACCTTC. The rearrangement joins TRBV29-1 to TRBJ1-2; perhaps TRBD1 as D (5 bases). The CDR3 has 12 amino acids. Germline V gene sequence: CDR1 SQVTM, CDR2 ANQGSEA. V was clipped by 2 bases and J by 3 bases, with 7 bases between them.

This clonotype was seen many times. J is TRBJ2-7 and V is TRBV6-6, with a tentative D call TRBD1 (6 bases). V was clipped by 10 bases and J by 11 bases, with 21 bases between them. Germline values: CDR1 MNHNY, CDR2 SVGAGI (reference sequence). The CDR3 is made up of 12 amino acids. The CDR3 spells CATRKGTHSEYF. The CDR3 DNA reads TGTGCCACCCGTAAGGGGACACATTCGGAGTACTTC.

This clonotype has at least ten counts. The V gene is TRBV29-1, the J gene TRBJ2-1; TRBD2 agrees at 7 bases. V trimming: 1 base; J trimming: 9 bases; junction bases outside the gene matches: 18. Looked up from germline, CDR1 is SQVTM and CDR2 is ANQGSEA. The CDR3 is 17 amino acids. CDR3 sequence (DNA): TGCAGCGTTGAAGGGGTTAGAGGACTAGACCTTTTGGCTGAGCAGTTCTTC. This gives the protein CSVEGVRGLDLLAEQFF.

This clonotype was seen at least ten times. The V gene is TRBV28, the J gene TRBJ1-4; the D is unclear. This CDR3 is built from 12 residues. V was cut by 10 bases and J by 6 bases, with 12 bases left in between. Germline V gene sequence: CDR1 MDHEN, CDR2 SYDVKM. CDR3 sequence (DNA): TGTGCCATCGGATGGGAGGATGAAAAACTGTTTTTT. Residues: CAIGWEDEKLFF.

This clonotype was detected many times. This rearrangement joins TRBV15 to TRBJ1-5; the D is unclear. The length of the CDR3 is 14 residues. Germline assignment: CDR1 LNHNV and CDR2 YYDKDF (reference sequence). V lost 3 bases to trimming and J lost 7 bases, with 13 bases between them. CDR3 bases: TGTGCCACCAGCAGGGGTAATATAGGGCAGCCCCAGCATTTT. This sequence encodes CATSRGNIGQPQHF.

The genes are TRBV29-1 and TRBJ2-2; D possibly uses TRBD1 or TRBD2 (5 bases each). This CDR3 region has 12 residues. Germline assignment: CDR1 SQVTM and CDR2 ANQGSEA. V was clipped by 4 bases and J by 5 bases, with 8 bases between them. The CDR3 protein is CSVGGGTGELFF. The CDR3 DNA reads TGCAGCGTTGGGGGCGGGACCGGGGAGCTGTTTTTT.

The V and J genes are TRBV5-6 and TRBJ1-1; D is unclear. V lost 5 bases to trimming and J lost 0 bases, with 17 bases between them. Germline CDR1 reads SGHDT; CDR2 reads YYEEEE. The CDR3 has 16 residues. The CDR3 protein is CASRDHGEGLNTEAFF. In nucleotides, the CDR3 is TGTGCCAGCAGAGATCATGGTGAGGGATTGAACACTGAAGCTTTCTTT.

This clonotype came up many times. The CDR3 nucleotides read TGTGCCAGCAGCGTGCCGGGACAGGGGCTCGAGCAGTACTTC. It translates to CASSVPGQGLEQYF. The chain uses TRBV21-1 and TRBJ2-7; TRBD1, the table's D call, was not compared with the DNA. TRBV21-1 is assigned pseudogene status. The CDR3 covers 14 residues.

This clonotype was detected a few times. This rearrangement joins TRBV5-1 to TRBJ2-1; 7 bases map to TRBD2. V gave up 0 bases and J gave up 0 bases; unmatched junction bases: 12. The CDR3 has 19 amino acids. The germline CDR1 and CDR2 sequences are SGHRS and YFSETQ. The CDR3 sequence: CASSLASQLAGPSYNEQFF. CDR3 DNA sequence: TGCGCCAGCAGCTTGGCCTCCCAATTAGCGGGCCCCTCCTACAATGAGCAGTTCTTC.

This clonotype was seen ten or more times. The genes are TRBV3-1 and TRBJ2-5; possible D gene TRBD2, 6 bases. Per germline, CDR1 LGHDT and CDR2 YNNKEL (reference sequence). The CDR3 runs 15 residues. Trimming stripped 0 bases from V and 4 bases from J, with 12 bases between. The CDR3 DNA is TGTGCCAGCAGCCAAGAGGGACTGTACGGAGAGACCCAGTACTTC. It translates to CASSQEGLYGETQYF.

Ten or more counts support this clonotype. The chain carries TRBV27 and TRBJ2-3; 9 bases are shared with TRBD2. In germline, CDR1 is MNHEY, CDR2 SMNVEV (reference sequence). The CDR3 covers 17 residues. V was pared by 2 bases and J by 2 bases, with 8 bases of the junction left unmatched. DNA of the CDR3: TGTGCCAGCAGTTTACGGCGGGAGGGCCATTTCACAGATACGCAGTATTTT. The encoded protein is CASSLRREGHFTDTQYF.

This clonotype was found many times. The rearrangement joins TRBV29-1 to TRBJ2-1; no definite D call. CDR1 is SQVTM, CDR2 ANQGSEA, per germline. The length of the CDR3 is 11 residues. Trimming cost V 7 bases and J 6 bases, with 10 bases left between them. The CDR3 DNA reads TGCAGCGGGGGTTGGGGCAATGAGCAGTTCTTC. As protein: CSGGWGNEQFF.

This clonotype showed up many times. V and J are TRBV12-3 or TRBV12-4 and TRBJ2-3, with D maybe TRBD1 (6 bases). The CDR3 length is 14 residues. V gave up 4 bases and J gave up 1 base, with 9 bases separating them. CDR3 nucleotides: TGTGCCAGCAGTTCCAGGACAGGCACAGATACGCAGTATTTT. Translating gives CASSSRTGTDTQYF.

This clonotype was observed many times. The CDR3 DNA is TGCAGTGCTAGAGAACGGGGGAACACTGAAGCTTTCTTT. Its protein product is CSARERGNTEAFF. The chain employs TRBV20-1 and TRBJ1-1; D not resolved. The V gene's germline CDR1 is DFQATT and CDR2 SNEGSKA (reference sequence). Trimming took off 0 bases at V and 1 base at J, with 6 bases between the two ends. The CDR3 runs to 13 residues.

The rearrangement uses TRBV25-1 and TRBJ1-2, with D tentatively TRBD1 (6 bases). V lost 2 bases and J lost 8, with 18 bases in between. CDR3 length: 15 residues. The germline V gene encodes CDR1 MGHDK and CDR2 SYGVNS. Here the CDR3 reads CASSEGGGARKGYTF. The CDR3 region has the DNA TGTGCCAGCAGTGAAGGGGGGGGGGCCAGAAAAGGCTACACCTTC.

The table lists this clonotype with many counts. The chain uses TRBV7-9 and TRBJ2-3; no reliable D call. CDR3 size: 14 residues. The V end was cut by 4 bases, the J end by 6 bases, with 14 bases between. Germline CDR1 reads SEHNR; CDR2 reads FQNEAQ (reference sequence). This CDR3 is CASSSPTQADTQYF. Here the CDR3 DNA reads TGTGCCAGCAGCTCTCCCACTCAGGCCGATACGCAGTATTTT.

This clonotype showed up many times. The chain recombines TRBV28 with TRBJ1-5, with D tentatively TRBD1 (5 bases). CDR3 length equals 14 residues. V was shortened by 2 bases and J by 6 bases, with 11 bases between the two germline ends. Germline CDR1 MDHEN, CDR2 SYDVKM. CDR3: CASSLTQGSQPQHF. In DNA form, the CDR3 reads TGTGCCAGCAGTTTAACCCAGGGCAGTCAGCCCCAGCATTTT.